These T cell receptor beta chains were read from a single sample in a study of cytomegalovirus exposure and HLA in healthy donors. The protocol was immunoSEQ multiplex PCR, while the TCRdb copy is restricted to in-frame clones and leaves out a portion. Here the sample spans roughly 170,000 clones, more than 65% being singletons. The source material was PBMCs. The origin of the receptors is a man aged 30 to 39 in good health and CMV-seronegative. Each CDR3 is given without its conserved first and last residue. Only some rows state a clone size, as once, few, many or a class for expanded clones.

CDR3 protein | V gene | clone size
ASSAGRTGGTGELF | TRBV2 | .
AWSVNYPDSEQY | TRBV30 | .
ASSLDEGAGIKY | TRBV7-7 | .
AITKSGTTYEQY | TRBV10-3 | .
ASTISGRETQY | TRBV6-1 | .
ASSPGLSYEQY | TRBV5-6 | .
ASSYIGRETDTQY | TRBV6-5 | .
ASSHLLSYEQY | TRBV14 | once
ASRPSGSTYEQY | TRBV27 | .
ASSNLDRGLHYGYT | TRBV5-1 | few
SVESPGHQNQPQH | TRBV29-1 | .
ASSGGTSGNQPQH | TRBV5-8 | .
ASSLVRASGGQETQY | TRBV7-2 | .
ASSGSGIYTDTQY | TRBV7-9 | .
ATSGKGQYNEQF | TRBV15 | .
ASSPGTGAYEQY | TRBV11-2 | .
APPPGTGSYEQY | TRBV19 | .
ASSFSLAGGGDTQY | TRBV27 | .
ASSFEKSGNTIY | TRBV7-2 | .
ASSPSGGGKNEQF | TRBV4-3 | .
ASSPRGQLQETQY | TRBV28 | few
ASSSTGIYNSPLH | TRBV7-9 | .
AWSALRSRLH | TRBV30 | .
ASSTGSSGRFEQY | TRBV19 | few
ASSARGREQY | TRBV27 | .
ASSIRIGAGEETQY | TRBV19 | .
ASSSSRQGYNEKLF | TRBV7-9 | .
ASSTLSGIGLNEQF | TRBV21-1 | .
ASSFRQGRAF | TRBV28 | .
ASSFKGETQY | TRBV5-8 | .
ASSLIQVRLDNEQF | TRBV28 | .